A single sample gave rise to the 15 T cell receptor beta chains below, sequenced in a study of shared clonotypes between healthy human individuals. TCRdb keeps only in-frame clones here, not all; method: immunoSEQ multiplex PCR. Of fewer than 130,000 clones listed, about 72% are singletons. Material: memory CD8+ T cells sorted from blood. Specified subset: CD45RO+ cells pooled with CCR7-negative TemRA cells. Source of these receptors: a young woman in good health.

The chain combines TRBV2 with TRBJ2-7, with D possibly matching TRBD1 (6 bases). The CDR3 has 13 amino acids. Germline V gene sequence: CDR1 SNHLY, CDR2 FYNNEI. V was clipped by 8 bases and J by 2 bases, with 13 bases between them. The CDR3 spells CASRDIEPYEQYF. The CDR3 region has the DNA TGTGCCAGCCGGGACATTGAACCCTACGAGCAGTACTTC.

This chain connects TRBV9 to TRBJ2-1; tentatively, D is TRBD2 (6 bases). The ends were cut back, 0 bases at V and 2 bases at J, with 9 bases in the middle. The CDR3 runs to 15 residues. Looked up from germline, CDR1 is SGDLS and CDR2 is YYNGEE. The CDR3 sequence: CASSVDGSTYNEQFF. CDR3 coding DNA: TGTGCCAGCAGCGTAGACGGGAGCACCTACAATGAGCAGTTCTTC.

This clone was counted once. For the CDR3, the DNA is TGTGCCAGCAGCCTAGATCAGTATCAAGAGACCCAGTACTTC. Encoded protein: CASSLDQYQETQYF. This sequence joins TRBV7-9 and TRBJ2-5; unclear D gene. V lost 5 bases to trimming and J lost 2 bases, with 12 bases between them. CDR3 length: 14 residues. Germline CDR1 is SEHNR and CDR2 is FQNEAQ (reference sequence).

Many counts were recorded for this clone. The V and J genes are TRBV7-9 and TRBJ1-2; perhaps TRBD1 as D (6 bases). The germline gives CDR1 SEHNR, CDR2 FQNEAQ (reference sequence). This CDR3 has 14 residues. V was trimmed by 2 bases and J by 4 bases, leaving 11 bases between them. CDR3 sequence: CASSLYSGVYGYTF. CDR3 nucleotide sequence: TGTGCCAGCAGCTTATACTCAGGGGTCTATGGCTACACCTTC.

This clone occurred many times. The chain is built from TRBV29-1 and TRBJ1-2; D gene ambiguous. Trimming stripped 0 bases from V and 4 bases from J, with 6 bases between. CDR1 and CDR2 (germline): SQVTM, ANQGSEA. The CDR3 has 12 amino acids. The CDR3 protein is CSVEDRPYGYTF. The CDR3, as DNA: TGCAGCGTTGAAGACAGGCCCTATGGCTACACCTTC.

This clone has a single count. V and J are TRBV6-4 and TRBJ2-3, with D possibly matching TRBD2 (6 bases). CDR1 MRHNA and CDR2 SNTAGT come from the germline V gene. The CDR3 has 15 amino acids. Trimming shortened V by 4 bases and J by 0 bases, and 11 bases separated the two germline ends. CDR3 DNA: TGTGCCAGCAGTGCTGGGCGGGAAAGCACAGATACGCAGTATTTT. Translation: CASSAGRESTDTQYF.

This clone turned up a few times. As DNA, the CDR3 is TGTGCCAGCAAGTATGGAGGGCCCTCGCGGGAGCAGTACTTC. This codes for CASKYGGPSREQYF. This rearrangement joins TRBV2 to TRBJ2-7; TRBD2 might be the D (6 bases). Deletions cut 7 bases from V and 7 bases from J, with 20 bases between. Germline V lookup: CDR1 SNHLY, CDR2 FYNNEI. The CDR3 consists of 14 residues.

This clone was seen at least ten times. Different DNA sequences within this sample yield the same CDR3. The rearrangement links TRBV2 to TRBJ1-1, with D hard to call. This CDR3 is built from 13 residues. CDR1 SNHLY and CDR2 FYNNEI come from the germline V gene. The germline V and J ends were trimmed by 4 bases and 1 base, with 7 bases remaining between them. The CDR3 DNA reads as TGTGCCAGCAGTGTGGTCCAGAACACTGAAGCTTTCTTT. It is translated as CASSVVQNTEAFF.

This clone was counted at least ten times. The genes are TRBV10-3 and TRBJ2-7; perhaps TRBD2 as D (6 bases). The germline CDR1 and CDR2 sequences are ENHRY and SYGVKD. V dropped 2 bases and J dropped 4 bases, with 12 bases sitting between them. This CDR3 region has 14 residues. The CDR3 spells CAISEVGGRYEQYF. CDR3 coding DNA: TGTGCCATCAGTGAGGTGGGAGGTCGATACGAGCAGTACTTC.

The V gene is TRBV4-1, the J gene TRBJ2-5; D perhaps matches TRBD2 (5 bases). Trimming cost V 4 bases and J 5 bases, with 8 bases left between them. The CDR3 length is 12 residues. Per germline, CDR1 MGHRA and CDR2 YSYEKL. The CDR3 nucleotides read TGCGCCAGCAGCCTTCGAGGGGAGACCCAGTACTTC. Translated: CASSLRGETQYF.

This chain links TRBV28 with TRBJ1-5; perhaps TRBD1 as D (5 bases). The CDR3 contains 16 residues. V lost 6 bases and J 6 bases, leaving 21 bases between the germline ends. Germline V gene data show CDR1 as MDHEN and CDR2 as SYDVKM. CDR3 nucleotides: TGTGCCAGCAGCCGCCCCCCAGGGAGTTTCAGTCAGCCCCAGCATTTT. Translated: CASSRPPGSFSQPQHF.

V and J are TRBV4-1 and TRBJ2-7; 9 positions agree with TRBD2. Germline values: CDR1 MGHRA, CDR2 YSYEKL. With V trimmed by 1 base and J by 2 bases, 6 bases remained unmatched. There are 16 residues in the CDR3. The DNA of the CDR3 is TGCGCCAGCAGCCAAGGGCGTAGCGGGAGTGCCTACGAGCAGTACTTC. Its translation: CASSQGRSGSAYEQYF.

V is TRBV7-9 and J is TRBJ2-1; no definite D call. This CDR3 comprises 11 residues. The V end lost 3 bases, the J end lost 10 bases, and 7 bases lay between the germline ends. The germline CDR1 and CDR2 sequences are SEHNR and FQNEAQ (reference sequence). This chain's CDR3 is CASSFGPEQFF. Here the CDR3 DNA reads TGTGCCAGCAGCTTTGGACCGGAGCAGTTCTTC.

This clone was counted ten times or more. This chain uses TRBV25-1 with TRBJ2-5; TRBD2 might be the D (6 bases). V was trimmed by 6 bases and J by 2 bases, leaving 10 bases between them. The CDR3 contains 13 residues. Per the germline V gene, CDR1 is MGHDK and CDR2 is SYGVNS. Here the CDR3 reads CASRAGLQETQYF. The CDR3 coding sequence is TGTGCCAGCAGGGCGGGATTACAAGAGACCCAGTACTTC.

CDR3 DNA: TGTGCCAGCAGCTTCGGACTAGCGGGAGGGGCCTACGAGCAGTACTTC. Protein sequence: CASSFGLAGGAYEQYF. The gene calls are TRBV5-4 and TRBJ2-7, with 15 positions matching TRBD2. CDR1 and CDR2 (germline): SGHNT, YYREEE (reference sequence). V was pared by 2 bases and J by 2 bases, with 2 bases of the junction left unmatched. The CDR3 totals 16 residues.